Listed below are T cell receptor beta chains from one sample, sequenced in a study of beta chain features in type 1 diabetes. Produced via immunoSEQ multiplex PCR; TCRdb's table is partial and in-frame only. This sample has about 320,000 clones, with 12% to 15% found just once. Sequencing was carried out using central memory CD4+ T cells from blood. These receptors were obtained from a man aged 25 to 45 in good health. CDR3s include the opening cysteine and the closing phenylalanine or tryptophan. Fields, in order: D gene, J gene, clone size, V gene, CDR3 DNA, CDR3 protein. A D gene is named only where the DNA matches it firmly. Some rows mark clone size as missing; the rest say once, few, many or name a class of expanded clone.

.,TRBJ2-6,few,TRBV7-2,TGTGCCAGCAGCCCATCCGACACAAACTCTGGGGCCAACGTCCTGACTTTC,CASSPSDTNSGANVLTF
.,TRBJ2-3,.,TRBV7-3,TGTGCCAGCAGCTCCCGTGGCAGCACAGATACGCAGTATTTT,CASSSRGSTDTQYF
.,TRBJ1-2,few,TRBV5-1,TGCGCCAGCAGCTTGTCGGGACACCTCTATGGCTACACCTTC,CASSLSGHLYGYTF
.,TRBJ2-3,.,TRBV20-1,TGCAGTGCTAGTTTAGCCGATACGCAGTATTTT,CSASLADTQYF
.,TRBJ2-1,few,TRBV18,TGTGCCAGCTCACGCGCGAATCTAGGTAATGAGCAGTTCTTC,CASSRANLGNEQFF
.,TRBJ1-5,few,TRBV6-1,TGTGCCAGCAGTGGACAGCAAAATCAGCCCCAGCATTTT,CASSGQQNQPQHF
TRBD2,TRBJ2-3,.,TRBV14,TGTGCCAGCAGCAAAGGACTAGCGGGAGTTTGGGGCACAGATACGCAGTATTTT,CASSKGLAGVWGTDTQYF
.,TRBJ2-5,few,TRBV7-2,TGCGCCAGCAGGGGAGAGACCCAGTACTTC,CASRGETQYF
.,TRBJ2-7,few,TRBV6-5,TGTGCCAGCAGCAACCGCCCAGGCGAGCAGTACTTC,CASSNRPGEQYF
TRBD2,TRBJ2-1,.,TRBV7-3,TGTGCCAGCAGCCCATCCCCCAGCGGGAGGGCCGATGAGCAGTTCTTC,CASSPSPSGRADEQFF
.,TRBJ1-1,.,TRBV27,TGTGCCAGCAGTTTAAGAAGAGCCCCTGAAGCTTTCTTT,CASSLRRAPEAFF
.,TRBJ2-5,.,TRBV11-2,TGTGCCAGCGGGTTCTCGGAGACCCAGTACTTC,CASGFSETQYF
.,TRBJ1-1,few,TRBV12-5,TGTGCTAGTGGTTTGCCCCCATTAAACACTGAAGCTTTCTTT,CASGLPPLNTEAFF
TRBD2,TRBJ2-1,few,TRBV5-4,TGTGCCAGCAGCCGACGGACTAGCGGGAGGAATGAGCAGTTCTTC,CASSRRTSGRNEQFF
.,TRBJ1-2,few,TRBV15,TGTGCCACCAGCAGTACAGGGTTGTATGGCTACACCTTC,CATSSTGLYGYTF
.,TRBJ2-2,few,TRBV7-2,TGTGCCAGCAGCTTAGTCCGGCCCGGGGAGCTGTTTTTT,CASSLVRPGELFF
.,TRBJ2-5,.,TRBV19,TGTGCCAGTAAGCTTACAGGGATCGGAGAGACCCAGTACTTC,CASKLTGIGETQYF
.,TRBJ2-1,few,TRBV7-2,TGTGCCAGCAGCACATTCCCCTACAATGAGCAGTTCTTC,CASSTFPYNEQFF
TRBD1,TRBJ1-2,.,TRBV11-2,TGTGCCAGCAGCTTAGACCCGGGGACAGGGGGCTATGGCTACACCTTC,CASSLDPGTGGYGYTF
.,TRBJ1-5,few,TRBV18,TGTGCCAGCTCACCCAAAGCTAATCAGCCCCAGCATTTT,CASSPKANQPQHF
TRBD1,TRBJ1-1,.,TRBV11-2,TGTGCCAGCAGCCTACCTAGACAGGGGAGCACTGAAGCTTTCTTT,CASSLPRQGSTEAFF
TRBD1,TRBJ2-5,few,TRBV18,TGTGCCAGCTCACGTTCCGGGACAGGCCAAGAGACCCAGTACTTC,CASSRSGTGQETQYF
.,TRBJ1-6,many,TRBV10-2,TGCGCCAGCAGGGAGGACGGGGGTTCACCCCTCCACTTT,CASREDGGSPLHF
.,TRBJ2-5,.,TRBV13,TGTGCCAGCAGCTTAAAAAAGGAACTCACCGGCGAGACCCAGTACTTC,CASSLKKELTGETQYF
.,TRBJ2-2,few,TRBV18,TGTGCCAGCCGGATTCCGGGGAGTGCGAACACCGGGGAGCTGTTTTTT,CASRIPGSANTGELFF
.,TRBJ1-3,few,TRBV21-1,TGTGCCAGCAGCAAAGAGGCAGGCTATCCTGGAAACACCATATATTTT,CASSKEAGYPGNTIYF
.,TRBJ2-5,.,TRBV15,TGTGCCACCAGCACACGACATCGGGAGACCCAGTACTTC,CATSTRHRETQYF
TRBD1,TRBJ2-6,.,TRBV5-4,TGTGCCAGCAGCCCGACAGGGGCGACTGGGGCCAACGTCCTGACTTTC,CASSPTGATGANVLTF
.,TRBJ1-2,few,TRBV6-5,TGTGCCAGCAGTTATCAGGGATTCTATGGCTACACCTTC,CASSYQGFYGYTF
.,TRBJ1-6,.,TRBV7-2,TGTGCCAGCAGCTTAGATTCGAGGGGCCTCCACTTT,CASSLDSRGLHF
.,TRBJ2-2,few,TRBV4-3,TGCGCCAGCAGCCAGGAATCCCTCCGGGGTACGAGAACCGGGGAGCTGTTTTTT,CASSQESLRGTRTGELFF
TRBD1,TRBJ1-1,few,TRBV5-6,TGTGCCAGCAGCCGGAATGTGCAGGGGGCTGAAGCTTTCTTT,CASSRNVQGAEAFF
.,TRBJ2-2,.,TRBV5-8,TGTGCCAGCAGCTTGGACGCGGGGCGACGCACCGGGGAGCTGTTTTTT,CASSLDAGRRTGELFF
.,TRBJ2-5,few,TRBV5-1,TGCGCCAGCAGCGTTTACTCCACGGAGACCCAGTACTTC,CASSVYSTETQYF
.,TRBJ1-1,many,TRBV7-9,TGTGCCAGCAGAGCGGCGGGAGTAGCTTTCTTT,CASRAAGVAFF
.,TRBJ1-1,few,TRBV18,TGTGCCAGCTCACAGAACCGGGACACCGACCCTTTCTTT,CASSQNRDTDPFF
.,TRBJ2-5,few,TRBV7-9,TGTGCCAGCAGCGCGGGACTGCAAGAGACCCAGTACTTC,CASSAGLQETQYF
TRBD2,TRBJ2-1,few,TRBV7-2,TGTGCCAGCAGCTTAGCGGCGCCGGGACTAGCGGGAATCGATGAGCAGTTCTTC,CASSLAAPGLAGIDEQFF
.,TRBJ2-7,.,TRBV7-2,TGTGCCAGCAGCTCCTACGGGACAAGGGGGTACGAGCAGTACTTC,CASSSYGTRGYEQYF
TRBD1,TRBJ2-5,.,TRBV11-2,TGTGCCAGCCGGACAGGGGAGACCCAGTACTTC,CASRTGETQYF
.,TRBJ1-2,.,TRBV7-2,TGTGCCAGCAGCTTAGTGCAGGGGAGCTACACCTTC,CASSLVQGSYTF
.,TRBJ2-7,.,TRBV6-1,TGTGCCAGCCGGGCAACTAGCTCCTACGAGCAGTACTTC,CASRATSSYEQYF
TRBD2,TRBJ2-1,few,TRBV7-2,TGTGCCAGCAGCTTAGAACACAGCCTAGCGGGAGATTGGTATGAGCAGTTCTTC,CASSLEHSLAGDWYEQFF